This T cell receptor (beta chain) stems from a study of T cell responses to AZD1222 COVID-19 vaccine. Study results and limitations: Across the whole spike, CD4 TCRs peaked at regions 160-218 and 743-854.

About this clone: Its antigen is not known.

Sequencing was performed with immunoSEQ multiplex PCR; in TCRdb, only in-frame clones are kept and a portion is missing. The sample has roughly 100,000 clones, about four fifths seen once. Source: peripheral blood, taken on day 0 of AZD1222 vaccination. The TCR sequence derives from an adult in good health.

CDR3 region: CASSSGIQPQHF. In DNA form, the CDR3 reads TGTGCCAGCAGTAGCGGGATTCAGCCCCAGCATTTT. The chain combines TRBV27 with TRBJ1-5; D not certain. Germline-derived CDR1 and CDR2 are MNHEY and SMNVEV (reference sequence). Trimming removed 5 bases from V and 6 bases from J, with 8 bases in between. CDR3 length equals 12 residues.